The text below deals with one TCR beta chain. Its antigen remains unknown. The donors were healthy bone marrow donors. The PCR was carried out with 60 Vbeta primers and 13 Jbeta primers. Some clones are missing from TCRdb's copy, which holds only in-frame ones; the method was immunoSEQ multiplex PCR. Here the sample spans under 100,000 clones, approximately 80% being singletons. The sample comes from a study of cytomegalovirus exposure and HLA in healthy donors. Study results and limitations: Sequencing had likely introduced a cluster of highly shared sequence variants as an artifact. The analysis excluded some indistinguishable V segments, including TRBV6-2 and TRBV6-3. The classifier reportedly diagnosed cytomegalovirus status with high sensitivity and specificity.

This CDR3 is 14 amino acids long. The germline CDR1 and CDR2 sequences are SGHVS and FQNEAQ. The ends were cut back, 7 bases at V and 9 bases at J, with 21 bases in the middle. This chain uses TRBV7-8 with TRBJ1-2, with TRBD1 as a possible D gene (5 bases). Sample: PBMCs. This TCR was sampled from a woman aged 70-85 years in good health and CMV-seropositive. CDR3 DNA sequence: TGTGCCAGCACCCCGGCGGGACTCAAAATCAGCTACACCTTC. Amino acid sequence: CASTPAGLKISYTF.